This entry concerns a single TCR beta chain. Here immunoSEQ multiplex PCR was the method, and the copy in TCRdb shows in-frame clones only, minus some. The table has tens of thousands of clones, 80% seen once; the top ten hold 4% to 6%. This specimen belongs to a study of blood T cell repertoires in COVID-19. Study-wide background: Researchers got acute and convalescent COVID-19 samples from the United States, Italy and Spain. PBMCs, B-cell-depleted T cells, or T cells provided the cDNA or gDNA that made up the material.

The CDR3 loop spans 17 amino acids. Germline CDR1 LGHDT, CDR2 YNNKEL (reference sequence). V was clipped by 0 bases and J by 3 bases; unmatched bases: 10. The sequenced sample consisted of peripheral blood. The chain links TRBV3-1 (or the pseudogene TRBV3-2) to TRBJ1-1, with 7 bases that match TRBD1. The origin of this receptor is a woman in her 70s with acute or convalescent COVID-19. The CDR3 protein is CASSQDLAGGMDTEAFF. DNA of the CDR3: TGTGCCAGCAGCCAAGATTTGGCAGGGGGTATGGACACTGAAGCTTTCTTT.